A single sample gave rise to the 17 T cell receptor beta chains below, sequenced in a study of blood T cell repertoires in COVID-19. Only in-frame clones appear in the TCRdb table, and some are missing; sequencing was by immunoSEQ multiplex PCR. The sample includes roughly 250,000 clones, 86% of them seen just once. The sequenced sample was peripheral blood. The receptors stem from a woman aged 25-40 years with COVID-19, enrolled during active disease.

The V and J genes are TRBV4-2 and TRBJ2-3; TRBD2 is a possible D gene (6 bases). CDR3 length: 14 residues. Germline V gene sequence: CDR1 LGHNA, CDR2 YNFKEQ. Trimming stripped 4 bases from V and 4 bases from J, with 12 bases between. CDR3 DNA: TGTGCCAGCAGCCCATGGGGGGATTCAGATACGCAGTATTTT. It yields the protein CASSPWGDSDTQYF.

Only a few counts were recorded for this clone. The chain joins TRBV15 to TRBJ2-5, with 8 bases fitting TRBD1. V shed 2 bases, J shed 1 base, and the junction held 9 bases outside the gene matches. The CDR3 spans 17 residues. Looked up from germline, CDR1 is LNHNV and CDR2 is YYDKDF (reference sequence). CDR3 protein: CATSRPRQGQTQETQYF. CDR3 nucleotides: TGTGCCACCAGCAGACCGAGACAGGGGCAAACCCAAGAGACCCAGTACTTC. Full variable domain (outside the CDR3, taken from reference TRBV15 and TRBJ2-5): DAMVIQNPRYQVTQFGKPVTLSCSQTLNHNVMYWYQQKSSQAPKLLFHYYDKDFNNEADTPDNFQSRRPNTSFCFLDIRSPGLGDTAMYLCATSRPRQGQTQETQYFGPGTRLLVL.

The CDR3 region has the DNA TGTGCCAGCAGTTTAGGCCCAGCGGGCGGCTACACCTTC. It is translated as CASSLGPAGGYTF. This chain links TRBV27 with TRBJ1-2; D is unclear. The CDR3 is made up of 13 amino acids. V lost 2 bases and J 8 bases, leaving 12 bases between the germline ends. Per the germline V gene, CDR1 is MNHEY and CDR2 is SMNVEV (reference sequence).

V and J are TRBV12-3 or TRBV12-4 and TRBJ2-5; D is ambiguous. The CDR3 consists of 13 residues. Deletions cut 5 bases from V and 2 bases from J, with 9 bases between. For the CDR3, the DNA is TGTGCCAGCAGTCCGGAGCAGCAAGAGACCCAGTACTTC. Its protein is CASSPEQQETQYF.

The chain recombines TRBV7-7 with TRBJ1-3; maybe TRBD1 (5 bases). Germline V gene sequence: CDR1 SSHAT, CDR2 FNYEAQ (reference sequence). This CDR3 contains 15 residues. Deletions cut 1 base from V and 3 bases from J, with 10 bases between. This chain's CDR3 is CASSLDGAVGNTIYF. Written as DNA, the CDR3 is TGTGCCAGCAGCTTAGATGGGGCTGTTGGAAACACCATATATTTT. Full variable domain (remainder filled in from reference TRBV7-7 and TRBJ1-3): GAGVSQSPRYKVTKRGQDVTLRCDPISSHATLYWYQQALGQGPEFLTYFNYEAQPDKSGLPSDRFSAERPEGSISTLTIQRTEQRDSAMYRCASSLDGAVGNTIYFGEGSWLTVV.

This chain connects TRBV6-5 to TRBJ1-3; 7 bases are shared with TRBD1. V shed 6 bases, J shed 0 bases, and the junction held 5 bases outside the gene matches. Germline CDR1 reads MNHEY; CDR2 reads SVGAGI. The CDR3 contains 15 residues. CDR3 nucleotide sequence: TGTGCCAGCAGCGCGGACAGGTACTCTGGAAACACCATATATTTT. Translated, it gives CASSADRYSGNTIYF.

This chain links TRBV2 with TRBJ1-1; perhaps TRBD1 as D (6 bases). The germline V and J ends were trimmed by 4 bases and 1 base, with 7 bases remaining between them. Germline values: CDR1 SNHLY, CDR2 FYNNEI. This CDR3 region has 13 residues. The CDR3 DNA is TGTGCCAGCAGTGGACAGGCGAACACTGAAGCTTTCTTT. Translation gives CASSGQANTEAFF.

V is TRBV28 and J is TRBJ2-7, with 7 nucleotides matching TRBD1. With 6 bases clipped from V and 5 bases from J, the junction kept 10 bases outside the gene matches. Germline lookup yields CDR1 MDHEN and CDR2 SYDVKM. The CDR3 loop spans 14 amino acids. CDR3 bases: TGTGCCAGCAGAACAACAGGGGTGAGGAACGAGCAGTACTTC. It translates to CASRTTGVRNEQYF.

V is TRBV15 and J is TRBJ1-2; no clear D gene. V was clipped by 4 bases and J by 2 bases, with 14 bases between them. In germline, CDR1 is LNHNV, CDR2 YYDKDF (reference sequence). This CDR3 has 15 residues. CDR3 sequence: CATSTGKAVNYGYTF. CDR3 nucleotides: TGTGCCACCAGCACCGGGAAGGCGGTCAACTATGGCTACACCTTC.

DNA of the CDR3: TGTGCCAGCACCCCCGGACAGGGCCCCTCACCCCTCCACTTT. Encoded protein: CASTPGQGPSPLHF. The chain joins TRBV6-5 to TRBJ1-6, with 8 bases matching TRBD1. This CDR3 region has 14 residues. The V gene's germline CDR1 is MNHEY and CDR2 SVGAGI. V gave up 7 bases and J gave up 10 bases; unmatched junction bases: 9.

DNA for the CDR3: TGTGCCACCTACACCGGGGAGCTGTTTTTT. This translates into CATYTGELFF. The genes are TRBV27 and TRBJ2-2; D uncertain. The germline V gene encodes CDR1 MNHEY and CDR2 SMNVEV (reference sequence). V was pared by 10 bases and J by 3 bases, with 3 bases between. The length of the CDR3 is 10 residues.

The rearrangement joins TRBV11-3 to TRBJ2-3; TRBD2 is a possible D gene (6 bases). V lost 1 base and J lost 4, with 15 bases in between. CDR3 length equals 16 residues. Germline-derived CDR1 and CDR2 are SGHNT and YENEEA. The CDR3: CASSLGWGERADTQYF. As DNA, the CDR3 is TGTGCCAGCAGCTTAGGCTGGGGGGAGAGGGCAGATACGCAGTATTTT.

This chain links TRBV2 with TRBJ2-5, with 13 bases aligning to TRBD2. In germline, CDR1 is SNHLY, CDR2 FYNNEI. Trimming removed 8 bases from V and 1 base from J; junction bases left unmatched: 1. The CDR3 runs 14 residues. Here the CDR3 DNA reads TGTGCCAGCGGACTAGCGGGAGTCCAAGAGACCCAGTACTTC. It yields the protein CASGLAGVQETQYF. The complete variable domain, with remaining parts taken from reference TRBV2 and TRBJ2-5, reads EPEVTQTPSHQVTQMGQEVILRCVPISNHLYFYWYRQILGQKVEFLVSFYNNEISEKSEIFDDQFSVERPDGSNFTLKIRSTKLEDSAMYFCASGLAGVQETQYFGPGTRLLVL.

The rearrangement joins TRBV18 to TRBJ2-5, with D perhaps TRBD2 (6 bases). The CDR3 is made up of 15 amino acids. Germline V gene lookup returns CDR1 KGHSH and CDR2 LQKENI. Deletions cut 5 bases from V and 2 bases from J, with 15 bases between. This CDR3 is CASSSGLGWQETQYF. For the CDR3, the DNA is TGTGCCAGCTCAAGCGGGCTAGGGTGGCAAGAGACCCAGTACTTC.

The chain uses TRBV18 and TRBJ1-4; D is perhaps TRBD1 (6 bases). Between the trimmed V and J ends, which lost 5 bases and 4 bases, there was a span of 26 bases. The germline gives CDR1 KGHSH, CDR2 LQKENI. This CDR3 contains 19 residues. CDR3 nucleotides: TGTGCCAGCTCATCAGGGTGGACAGTAGGGATGGCCGATAATGAAAAACTGTTTTTT. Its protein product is CASSSGWTVGMADNEKLFF.

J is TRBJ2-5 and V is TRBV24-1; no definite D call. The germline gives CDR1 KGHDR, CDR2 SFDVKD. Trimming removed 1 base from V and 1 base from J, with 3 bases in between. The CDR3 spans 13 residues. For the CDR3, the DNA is TGTGCCACCAGTGATTTTCGCCAAGAGACCCAGTACTTC. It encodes CATSDFRQETQYF.

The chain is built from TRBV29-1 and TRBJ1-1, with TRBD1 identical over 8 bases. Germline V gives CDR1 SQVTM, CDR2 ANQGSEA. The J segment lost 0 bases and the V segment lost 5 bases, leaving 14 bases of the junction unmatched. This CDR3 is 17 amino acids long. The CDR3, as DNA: TGCAGCGTTCTATCTCCGGGACAGGTCTACATGAACACTGAAGCTTTCTTT. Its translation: CSVLSPGQVYMNTEAFF.